The clone carrying this T cell receptor (beta chain) occurred a few times. What it binds is not known. This sample is drawn from a study of OX40 agonist ivuxolimab in advanced cancers. Study-wide background: Averaging 60 years in age, with a range of roughly 23 to 80, the cohort was approximately 84% male. Findings and limits, study-wide: In a subset of nonresponders, normalized T-cell clonal expansion was also low. Expanded clones belonging to CD8+ T cells outnumbered, on average, those of CD4+.

This table comes from immunoSEQ multiplex PCR, and its TCRdb copy is limited to in-frame clones, with some not included. The profile shows about 15,000 clones, 82% of them singletons. Exclusion applied to patients with autoimmune disease history or systemic immunosuppression. V dropped 2 bases and J dropped 7 bases, with 6 bases sitting between them. The CDR3 is 13 amino acids. CDR1 is LNHDA and CDR2 is SQIVND in the germline V gene (reference sequence). The source is an adult with an advanced solid tumor such as melanoma, head and neck, liver or kidney cancer. The gene calls are TRBV19 and TRBJ1-6; D is perhaps TRBD1 (5 bases). Sequencing used CD4+ or CD8+ T cells sorted from blood, obtained in a trial of the OX40 agonist ivuxolimab. CDR3 coding DNA: TGTGCCAGTAGTATATGGGGGAATTCACCCCTCCACTTT. It is translated as CASSIWGNSPLHF.